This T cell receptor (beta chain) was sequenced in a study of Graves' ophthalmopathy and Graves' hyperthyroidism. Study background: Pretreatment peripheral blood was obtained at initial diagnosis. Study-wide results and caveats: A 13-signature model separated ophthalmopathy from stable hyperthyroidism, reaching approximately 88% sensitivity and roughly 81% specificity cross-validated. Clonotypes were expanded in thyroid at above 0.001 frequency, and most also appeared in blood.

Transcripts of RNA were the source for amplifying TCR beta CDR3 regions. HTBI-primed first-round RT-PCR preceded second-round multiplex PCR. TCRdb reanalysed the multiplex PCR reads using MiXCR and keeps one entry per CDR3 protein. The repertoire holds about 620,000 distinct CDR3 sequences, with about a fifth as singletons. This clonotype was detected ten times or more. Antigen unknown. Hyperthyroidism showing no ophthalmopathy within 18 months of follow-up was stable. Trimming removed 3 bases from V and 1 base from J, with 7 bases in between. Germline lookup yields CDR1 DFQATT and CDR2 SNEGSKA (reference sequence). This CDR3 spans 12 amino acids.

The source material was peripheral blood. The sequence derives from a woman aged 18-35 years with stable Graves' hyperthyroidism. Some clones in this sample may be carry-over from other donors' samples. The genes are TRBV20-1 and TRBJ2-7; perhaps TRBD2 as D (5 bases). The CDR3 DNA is TGCAGTGCTAGCGGGGTATCCTACGAGCAGTACTTC. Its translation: CSASGVSYEQYF.